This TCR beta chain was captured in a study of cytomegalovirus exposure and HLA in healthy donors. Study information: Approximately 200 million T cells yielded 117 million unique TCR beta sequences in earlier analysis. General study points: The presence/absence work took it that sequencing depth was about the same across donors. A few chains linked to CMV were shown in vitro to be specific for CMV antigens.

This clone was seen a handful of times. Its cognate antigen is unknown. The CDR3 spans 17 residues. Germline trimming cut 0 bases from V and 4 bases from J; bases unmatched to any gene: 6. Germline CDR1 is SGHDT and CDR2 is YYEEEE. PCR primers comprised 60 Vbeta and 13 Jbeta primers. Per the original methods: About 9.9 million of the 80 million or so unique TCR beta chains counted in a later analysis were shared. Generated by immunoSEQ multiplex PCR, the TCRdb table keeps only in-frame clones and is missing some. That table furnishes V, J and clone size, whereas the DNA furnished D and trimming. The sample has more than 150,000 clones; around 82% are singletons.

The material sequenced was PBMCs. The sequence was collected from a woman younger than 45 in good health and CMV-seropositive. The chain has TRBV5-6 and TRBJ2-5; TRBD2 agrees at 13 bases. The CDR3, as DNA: TGTGCCAGCAGCTTGGGGGGACTAGCGGGGAAGGGAGAGACCCAGTACTTC. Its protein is CASSLGGLAGKGETQYF.